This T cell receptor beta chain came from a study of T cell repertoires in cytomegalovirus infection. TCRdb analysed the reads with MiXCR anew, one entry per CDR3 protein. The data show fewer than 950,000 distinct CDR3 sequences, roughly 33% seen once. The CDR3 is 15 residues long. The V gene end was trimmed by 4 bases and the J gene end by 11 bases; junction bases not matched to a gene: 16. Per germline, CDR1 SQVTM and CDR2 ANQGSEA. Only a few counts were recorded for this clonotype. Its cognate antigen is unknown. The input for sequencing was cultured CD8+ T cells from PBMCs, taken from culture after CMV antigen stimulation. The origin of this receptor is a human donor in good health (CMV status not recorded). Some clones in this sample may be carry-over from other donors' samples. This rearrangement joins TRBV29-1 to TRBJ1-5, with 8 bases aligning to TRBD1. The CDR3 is CSVGQGARDIESQHF. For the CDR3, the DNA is TGCAGCGTTGGGCAGGGGGCTCGGGATATTGAGTCCCAGCATTTT.